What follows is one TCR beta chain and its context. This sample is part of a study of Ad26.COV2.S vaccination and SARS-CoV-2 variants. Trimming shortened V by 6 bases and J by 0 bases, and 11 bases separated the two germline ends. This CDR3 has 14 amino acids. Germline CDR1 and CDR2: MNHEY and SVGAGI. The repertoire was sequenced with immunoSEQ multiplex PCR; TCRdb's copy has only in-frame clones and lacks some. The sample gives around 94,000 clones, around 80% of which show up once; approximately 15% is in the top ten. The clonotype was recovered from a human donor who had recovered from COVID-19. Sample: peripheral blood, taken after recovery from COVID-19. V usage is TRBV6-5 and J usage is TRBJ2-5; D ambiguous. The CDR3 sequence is CASSLASYQETQYF. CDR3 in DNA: TGTGCCAGCAGCTTAGCTTCATACCAAGAGACCCAGTACTTC.